A selection of T cell receptor beta chains follows, all from one sample in a study of CD8+ T cells in alopecia areata. Assay used: immunoSEQ multiplex PCR; TCRdb lists only in-frame clones, some missing. The repertoire holds 150,000 or so clones, with 55% as singletons. What was sequenced was CD4+ T cells sorted from blood. The source is a human donor in good health. Each CDR3 is given without its conserved first and last residue. D genes are given only for firm matches.

d_call	v_call	cdr3_aa
.	TRBV28	ASSFFGTSSYEQY
.	TRBV7-2	ASRPRPLAVGEQY
.	TRBV29-1	SVEAPEESSYEQY
.	TRBV25-1	ASSEGWAQY
TRBD2	TRBV4-1	ASSRIPRLAGYTNTGELF
TRBD2	TRBV5-1	ASSSTSGSNEQY
TRBD2	TRBV29-1	SVARLAGTDTQY
.	TRBV27	ASSPTQFVIRGGHTQY
TRBD2	TRBV18	ASSPRGLAGRTDTQY
.	TRBV29-1	SVRGTYEQY
.	TRBV16	ASSHGTVNYGYT
.	TRBV4-1	ASRLGSVRRNTEAF
.	TRBV5-6	ASSRGRTGQPQH
TRBD2	TRBV29-1	SVQPSGRQY
.	TRBV28	ASSLGYEQY
.	TRBV2	ASRRTGSAYEQY
TRBD2	TRBV7-7	ASSPDSGRVQGEQF
.	TRBV30	AWSGIIGYTEAF
TRBD1	TRBV29-1	SVGQGADTGELF
.	TRBV7-9	ASRPGRRVFETQY
.	TRBV9	ASSVGGFTEAF
.	TRBV27	ASSPRTGYAEAF
.	TRBV27	ASSLVGYYNEQF
TRBD2	TRBV10-3	AISETASGAEQY
.	TRBV23-1	ASSLVGARNGYT
TRBD2	TRBV5-1	ASSEAGGPDNEQF
.	TRBV9	ASSAGYNEQF
.	TRBV28	ASSSPPGTQY
.	TRBV9	ASSPSTGSGNTIY
.	TRBV7-9	ASSPNEASEKLF
TRBD1	TRBV6-6	ASRGQGSSYEQY